These 9 T cell receptor beta chains were sequenced from one sample in a study of blood T cell repertoires in COVID-19. Profiled with immunoSEQ multiplex PCR; TCRdb holds only in-frame clones, not every one. The table has about 140,000 clones, approximately 83% seen once. Material: peripheral blood. These receptors all stem from a woman aged 55-75 years with acute or convalescent COVID-19.

The V gene is TRBV19, the J gene TRBJ1-5; a weak D match, TRBD1 (6 bases). The CDR3 length is 19 residues. Per germline, CDR1 LNHDA and CDR2 SQIVND (reference sequence). Trimming pared 2 bases from V and 0 bases from J, leaving 20 bases between. The CDR3 DNA follows: TGTGCCAGTAGTATAAGTTCCTCCCACGGGGGGGCTAGCAATCAGCCCCAGCATTTT. Encoded protein: CASSISSSHGGASNQPQHF. The full variable domain, rest sourced from reference TRBV19 and TRBJ1-5, is DGGITQSPKYLFRKEGQNVTLSCEQNLNHDAMYWYRQDPGQGLRLIYYSQIVNDFQKGDIAEGYSVSREKKESFPLTVTSAQKNPTAFYLCASSISSSHGGASNQPQHFGDGTRLSIL.

This chain joins TRBV13 and TRBJ2-7; D possibly corresponds to TRBD2 (5 bases). Looked up from germline, CDR1 is PRHDT and CDR2 is FYEKMQ (reference sequence). The CDR3 has 14 amino acids. CDR3 in DNA: TGTGTTCAGCCAGGAGGCATACGACGAAACGAGCAGTACTTC. This sequence encodes CVQPGGIRRNEQYF. Based on the CDR3 plus reference TRBV13 and TRBJ2-7, the full variable domain is AAGVIQSPRHLIKEKRETATLKCYPIPRHDTVYWYQQGPGQDPQFLISFYEKMQSDKGSIPDRFSAQQFSDYHSELNMSSLELGDSALYFCVQPGGIRRNEQYFGPGTRLTVT.

CDR3 in amino acids: CASSALWTRGAYEQYF. The CDR3 region has the DNA TGTGCCAGCAGTGCCCTCTGGACACGCGGGGCCTACGAGCAGTACTTC. This chain uses TRBV25-1 with TRBJ2-7; the D gene is possibly TRBD2 (6 bases). The CDR3 consists of 16 residues. The V gene's germline CDR1 is MGHDK and CDR2 SYGVNS. Trimming removed 4 bases at V and 2 bases at J, with 18 bases between.

V is TRBV2 and J is TRBJ2-1; D is ambiguous. There are 14 residues in the CDR3. The V end lost 5 bases, the J end lost 0 bases, and 8 bases lay between the germline ends. From germline, CDR1 is SNHLY and CDR2 FYNNEI. The CDR3 sequence is CASSLGSSYNEQFF. In nucleotides, the CDR3 is TGTGCCAGCAGTCTAGGTTCCTCCTACAATGAGCAGTTCTTC.

The genes are TRBV7-8 and TRBJ1-4, with D possibly matching TRBD1 (5 bases). From germline, CDR1 is SGHVS and CDR2 FQNEAQ. The CDR3 is made up of 16 amino acids. Trimming took off 5 bases at V and 8 bases at J, with 21 bases between the two ends. CDR3: CASSPRPSQGYEKLFF. CDR3 nucleotides: TGTGCCAGCAGCCCGCGCCCCTCCCAGGGATACGAAAAACTGTTTTTT.

The sample holds a few counts of this clone. For the CDR3, the DNA is TGTGCCAGCAGCCGGGGTGATGAAGCTTTCTTT. Translating it yields CASSRGDEAFF. This chain joins TRBV12-3 or TRBV12-4 and TRBJ1-1, with unresolved D. The germline V and J ends were trimmed by 6 bases and 7 bases, with 9 bases remaining between them. The CDR3 covers 11 residues.

V gene TRBV6-5 combines with J gene TRBJ1-3; tentatively, D is TRBD1 (5 bases). The CDR3 loop spans 14 amino acids. Germline V gene sequence: CDR1 MNHEY, CDR2 SVGAGI. The V and J ends lost 0 bases and 4 bases respectively, with 7 bases between them. CDR3 nucleotides: TGTGCCAGCAGTTACTCGGGGGGAGGAAACACCATATATTTT. This gives the protein CASSYSGGGNTIYF.

A few counts support this clone. J is TRBJ2-1 and V is TRBV7-9; D gene uncertain. Trimming removed 5 bases at V and 2 bases at J, with 4 bases between. The CDR3 has 12 amino acids. The germline V gene has CDR1 SEHNR and CDR2 FQNEAQ (reference sequence). In DNA, the CDR3 is TGTGCCAGCAGCAACACCTACAATGAGCAGTTCTTC. Translation gives CASSNTYNEQFF.

The chain is built from TRBV30 and TRBJ2-1, with unresolved D. This CDR3 has 13 residues. V was cut by 1 base and J by 2 bases, with 6 bases left in between. Germline CDR1 is GTSNPN and CDR2 is SVGIG (reference sequence). The CDR3 DNA reads as TGTGCCTGGAGTGGAGACACCTACAATGAGCAGTTCTTC. Its protein is CAWSGDTYNEQFF.